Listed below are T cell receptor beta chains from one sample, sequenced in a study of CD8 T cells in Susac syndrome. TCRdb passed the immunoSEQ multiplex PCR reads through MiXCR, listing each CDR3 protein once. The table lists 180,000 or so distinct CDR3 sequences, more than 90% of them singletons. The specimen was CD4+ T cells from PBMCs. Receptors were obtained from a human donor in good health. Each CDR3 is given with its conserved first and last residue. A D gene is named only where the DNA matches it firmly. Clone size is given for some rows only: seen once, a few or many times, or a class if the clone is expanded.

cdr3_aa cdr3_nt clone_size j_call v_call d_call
CASSLEVSPRAQYF TGCGCCAGCAGCCTGGAGGTCTCCCCCAGAGCCCAGTACTTC - TRBJ2-5 TRBV5-1 -
CASGLYVGTYEQYF TGTGCTAGTGGTTTGTATGTAGGGACTTACGAGCAGTACTTC once TRBJ2-7 TRBV12-5 -
CASSFGSEVTGELFF TGTGCCAGCAGTTTCGGCAGTGAGGTTACCGGGGAGCTGTTTTTT - TRBJ2-2 TRBV12-3/TRBV12-4 -
CATSRGLAGTTDTQYF TGTGCCACCAGCAGAGGGCTAGCGGGGACCACAGATACGCAGTATTTT once TRBJ2-3 TRBV15 TRBD2
CSVDRSVGELFF TGCAGCGTTGACCGTAGTGTCGGGGAGCTGTTTTTT - TRBJ2-2 TRBV29-1 -
CASSQALSLAGYTDTQYF TGTGCCAGCAGCCAGGCGCTCTCTCTAGCGGGGTACACAGATACGCAGTATTTT - TRBJ2-3 TRBV3-1 TRBD2
CASSLAGQGREQYF TGTGCCAGCAGCTTGGCGGGACAGGGGCGCGAGCAGTACTTC - TRBJ2-7 TRBV5-4 TRBD1
CAWFSRGAGEKLFF TGTGCCTGGTTCTCCCGGGGGGCAGGTGAAAAACTGTTTTTT once TRBJ1-4 TRBV30 -
CASSWRGETQYF TGTGCCAGCAGTTGGCGGGGTGAGACCCAGTACTTC - TRBJ2-5 TRBV27 -
CASSLAFPPWEQYF TGTGCCAGCAGCTTAGCATTCCCCCCGTGGGAGCAGTACTTC - TRBJ2-7 TRBV7-2 -
CSALNLGQKIEQFF TGCAGTGCATTGAACCTCGGACAGAAAATTGAGCAGTTCTTC - TRBJ2-1 TRBV20-1 -
CASSLDAALRAYNEQFF TGTGCCAGCAGCTTAGACGCGGCGCTCAGAGCCTACAATGAGCAGTTCTTC - TRBJ2-1 TRBV7-2 -
CASSQGTGGNQPQHF TGTGCCAGCAGTCAGGGGACAGGGGGCAATCAGCCCCAGCATTTT few TRBJ1-5 TRBV27 TRBD1
CASTRGLNTEAFF TGTGCCAGCACCCGGGGCCTGAACACTGAAGCTTTCTTT - TRBJ1-1 TRBV28 -
CSVVMGDPYEQYF TGCAGCGTTGTAATGGGGGACCCCTACGAGCAGTACTTC - TRBJ2-7 TRBV29-1 -
CASSGLGLAGYNEQFF TGTGCCAGCAGTGGTTTGGGACTAGCGGGCTACAATGAGCAGTTCTTC - TRBJ2-1 TRBV25-1 TRBD2
CASSQTGLRDEQFF TGTGCCAGCAGCCAAACAGGCCTCAGGGATGAGCAGTTCTTC - TRBJ2-1 TRBV3-1 -
CATSGAGTYGYTF TGTGCCACCAGTGGGGCGGGGACCTATGGCTACACCTTC - TRBJ1-2 TRBV24-1 -
CASTTMGRDLETQYF TGTGCCAGCACTACTATGGGCCGGGATCTGGAGACCCAGTACTTC - TRBJ2-5 TRBV9 -
CSAMWSLRDYGYTF TGCAGTGCTATGTGGAGTCTAAGGGACTATGGCTACACCTTC - TRBJ1-2 TRBV20-1 -